Listed here are 19 T cell receptor beta chains from one sample, sequenced in a study of regulatory T cells in long-lasting Graves disease. Time point given: newly diagnosed GD, antithyroid drugs for less than 3 months. Generation of the TCR library employed RNA extracted from PBMCs. Library construction for TCR beta used iRepertoire HTBI primers and Arm-PCR of CDR3 regions. TCRdb reprocessed the multiplex PCR reads with MiXCR, giving one entry per CDR3 protein. Among 400,000 to 450,000 distinct CDR3 sequences listed, 15% were seen once. These same data were also listed under a study on T cells in Graves' hyperthyroidism and ophthalmopathy.

The sequences come from peripheral blood mononuclear cells (PBMCs), collected at new diagnosis, from a patient treated with antithyroid drugs. All receptors come from a woman aged 25 to 39 with Graves disease.

This clonotype was detected many times. This chain joins TRBV27 and TRBJ1-2, with a weak D call TRBD1 (5 bases). CDR1 MNHEY and CDR2 SMNVEV come from the germline V gene (reference sequence). The V gene lost 6 bases and the J gene lost 8 bases, with 13 bases spanning the gap. This CDR3 is built from 12 residues. The CDR3, as DNA: TGTGCCAGCAGGACGACGGGGGACGGCTACACCTTC. As protein: CASRTTGDGYTF.

This clonotype was counted at least ten times. The chain couples TRBV11-2 to TRBJ2-3; unclear D gene. The CDR3 is 12 residues long. From germline, CDR1 is SGHAT and CDR2 FQNNGV. Trimming left V 1 base short and J 9 bases short, with 8 bases between. The CDR3 nucleotides read TGTGCCAGCAGCTTAGCTGCGAGAACGCAGTATTTT. Translating gives CASSLAARTQYF.

At least ten counts were recorded for this clonotype. This rearrangement joins TRBV10-3 to TRBJ1-1, with D hard to call. CDR3 length equals 13 residues. The germline V and J ends were trimmed by 4 bases and 1 base, with 7 bases remaining between them. Germline assignment: CDR1 ENHRY and CDR2 SYGVKD. This CDR3 is CAISATANTEAFF. CDR3 DNA sequence: TGTGCCATCAGTGCAACAGCGAACACTGAAGCTTTCTTT.

This clonotype was observed at least ten times. This chain uses TRBV27 with TRBJ1-2; the match to TRBD1 covers 10 bases. V lost 5 bases to trimming and J lost 4 bases; unmatched junction nucleotides: 7. Germline V CDR1 and CDR2: MNHEY, SMNVEV (reference sequence). The CDR3 is 15 amino acids. In DNA, the CDR3 is TGTGCCAGCAGTCTTGACAGGGGGCGCATCTATGGCTACACCTTC. This codes for CASSLDRGRIYGYTF.

This chain links TRBV19 with TRBJ2-2, with no clear D. CDR1 is LNHDA and CDR2 is SQIVND in the germline V gene (reference sequence). V lost 1 base and J lost 7, with 10 bases in between. CDR3 length equals 14 residues. CDR3 DNA: TGTGCCAGTAGTATAGGCCAGGATGGCGGGGAGCTGTTTTTT. This gives the protein CASSIGQDGGELFF.

This clonotype appeared many times. The chain combines TRBV2 with TRBJ2-3; 14 positions match TRBD2. This CDR3 contains 17 residues. V was clipped by 5 bases and J by 4 bases; unmatched bases: 8. Germline V CDR1 and CDR2: SNHLY, FYNNEI. The CDR3 nucleotides read TGTGCCAGCAGTCTGCGGACTAGCGGGAGGTTTGCAGATACGCAGTATTTT. This sequence encodes CASSLRTSGRFADTQYF.

Many counts were recorded for this clonotype. The rearrangement links TRBV3-1 to TRBJ1-5; no clear D. The V end lost 1 base, the J end lost 0 bases, and 7 bases lay between the germline ends. This CDR3 spans 15 amino acids. Germline lookup yields CDR1 LGHDT and CDR2 YNNKEL (reference sequence). The CDR3 protein is CASSQVRDSNQPQHF. DNA of the CDR3: TGTGCCAGCAGCCAAGTGCGGGATAGCAATCAGCCCCAGCATTTT.

This clonotype was counted many times. V is TRBV28 and J is TRBJ2-7; 14 bases agree with TRBD2. CDR3 size: 16 residues. V shed 7 bases and J 3 bases; nucleotides not matched to a gene: 8. CDR1 and CDR2 from the germline V gene are MDHEN and SYDVKM. The CDR3 bases are TGTGCCAGCACCCCGACTAGCGGGAGGGGGTTCTACGAGCAGTACTTC. It codes for CASTPTSGRGFYEQYF.

The CDR3: CASSYEGAEDEGHRAGELFF. The CDR3 DNA follows: TGTGCCAGCAGTTACGAGGGAGCGGAAGATGAAGGACATAGGGCCGGGGAGCTGTTTTTT. V and J are TRBV6-5 and TRBJ2-2; D possibly matches TRBD1 or TRBD2 (5 bases each). CDR3 size: 20 residues. The germline V gene has CDR1 MNHEY and CDR2 SVGAGI. V gave up 2 bases and J gave up 6 bases, with 28 bases separating them.

The sample holds many counts of this clonotype. The V call is TRBV5-5, the J call TRBJ2-5; TRBD1 might be the D (5 bases). Germline loops: CDR1 SGHKS, CDR2 YYEKEE (reference sequence). CDR3 length: 15 amino acids. Between the trimmed V and J ends, which lost 0 bases and 5 bases, there was a span of 14 bases. The CDR3 nucleotides are TGTGCCAGCAGCTTGGTCCAAGGGTACAGGGAGACCCAGTACTTC. This encodes CASSLVQGYRETQYF.

Ten or more counts support this clonotype. One junction end disagrees with the germline gene, perhaps due to a read error. CDR3 nucleotides: TGCGCCAGCAGCCCACCCACCGGGGAGCTGTTTTTT. It is translated as CASSPPTGELFF. V gene TRBV3-1 combines with J gene TRBJ2-2; D gene unclear. The CDR3 runs 12 residues. Germline V gives CDR1 LGHDT, CDR2 YNNKEL (reference sequence). Filled out from reference TRBV3-1 and TRBJ2-2, the complete variable domain reads DTAVSQTPKYLVTQMGNDKSIKCEQNLGHDTMYWYKQDSKKFLKIMFSYNNKELIINETVPNRFSPKSPDKAHLNLHINSLELGDSAVYFCASSPPTGELFFGEGSRLTVL.

V is TRBV5-8 and J is TRBJ2-1, with D unclear. Trimming took off 9 bases at V and 5 bases at J, with 9 bases between the two ends. This CDR3 is 11 amino acids long. The germline gives CDR1 SGHTS, CDR2 YDEGEE. CDR3 DNA: TGTGCCACCTCTTGGCACAATGAGCAGTTCTTC. It translates to CATSWHNEQFF.

This clonotype was seen many times. The chain uses TRBV28 and TRBJ2-5, with D possibly matching TRBD1 (5 bases). The CDR3 is 13 amino acids. Germline lookup yields CDR1 MDHEN and CDR2 SYDVKM. Trimming pared 7 bases from V and 2 bases from J, leaving 11 bases between. In DNA form, the CDR3 reads TGTGCCAGCAACCTAGGGGAACAAGAGACCCAGTACTTC. It is translated as CASNLGEQETQYF.

This clonotype was seen many times. The chain employs TRBV30 and TRBJ1-1, with D unresolved. CDR1 is GTSNPN and CDR2 is SVGIG in the germline V gene (reference sequence). The CDR3 totals 13 residues. V dropped 1 base and J dropped 2 bases, with 8 bases sitting between them. The CDR3 DNA reads TGTGCCTGGAGTGGGGCAGTTAACACTGAAGCTTTCTTT. The encoded protein is CAWSGAVNTEAFF.

The chain carries TRBV5-4 and TRBJ2-3; 10 bases fit TRBD1. The J call is doubtful: the DNA matches TRBJ2-7 better. The CDR3 totals 14 residues. Germline values: CDR1 SGHNT, CDR2 YYREEE (reference sequence). The CDR3 DNA follows: TGTGCCAGCAGCCAGACAGGGGGCGGTTCTGAGCAGTACTTC. This gives the protein CASSQTGGGSEQYF.

This clonotype was detected ten times or more. V and J are TRBV6-2 or TRBV6-3 and TRBJ2-1; possibly TRBD1 for D (7 bases). Trimming took 9 bases from V and 8 from J, leaving 17 bases between them. Germline CDR1 is MNHEY and CDR2 is SVGEGT. The CDR3 is 13 amino acids. The CDR3: CASSEQGGYEQFF. The CDR3 DNA sequence: TGTGCCAGTAGCGAGCAGGGGGGATATGAGCAGTTCTTC.

The chain's CDR3 is CASSLEGRGTEAFF. CDR3 in DNA: TGTGCCAGCAGTTTGGAGGGAAGGGGCACTGAAGCTTTCTTT. The chain combines TRBV28 with TRBJ1-1; tentative D call: TRBD1 (5 bases). The V and J ends lost 3 bases and 4 bases respectively, with 12 bases between them. CDR1 MDHEN and CDR2 SYDVKM come from the germline V gene. The CDR3 totals 14 residues.

The chain is built from TRBV6-1 and TRBJ2-7, with 8 bases identical to TRBD2. The J segment lost 3 bases and the V segment lost 5 bases, leaving 15 bases of the junction unmatched. Germline lookup yields CDR1 MNHNS and CDR2 SASEGT. The CDR3 extends over 17 amino acids. The CDR3 region is CASSMTGSGGGIYEQYF. CDR3 nucleotide sequence: TGTGCCAGCAGTATGACAGGTAGTGGCGGGGGGATCTACGAGCAGTACTTC.

This clonotype was recorded at least ten times. The gene calls are TRBV29-1 and TRBJ2-7, with 8 positions matching TRBD1. Per the germline V gene, CDR1 is SQVTM and CDR2 is ANQGSEA. V trimming: 6 bases; J trimming: 2 bases; junction bases outside the gene matches: 9. There are 14 residues in the CDR3. CDR3 DNA sequence: TGCAGCGTCACTCGACAGGGGTTCACCTACGAGCAGTACTTC. Protein product: CSVTRQGFTYEQYF.